Listed below are T cell receptor beta chains from one sample, sequenced in a study of T cells after yellow fever vaccination. TCRdb reprocessed the 5' RACE reads with MiXCR, giving one entry per CDR3 protein. Of around 56,000 distinct CDR3 sequences detected, about 5% appear once; the ten largest clones hold 31%. This specimen was PBMCs, either bulk or a sorted T-cell subset (CD4+, CD8+, memory, or dextramer-sorted; not recorded which), taken on the day of the yellow fever booster vaccination. These receptors came from a man younger than 30 who received the YFV17D yellow fever vaccine. Both conserved end residues are part of each CDR3. The D gene is left open where the match is weak. The listing skips clone size in some rows; elsewhere it reads once, few, many or a size class.

v_gene	j_gene	abundance	d_gene	CDR3aa	CDR3nt
TRBV7-3	TRBJ1-1	many	-	CASSLSRANTEAFF	TGTGCCAGCAGCTTGAGCAGGGCGAACACTGAAGCTTTCTTT
TRBV12-3/TRBV12-4	TRBJ2-7	many	-	CASSLAAGSSYEQYF	TGTGCCAGCAGTTTAGCGGCGGGGTCCTCCTACGAGCAGTACTTC
TRBV3-1	TRBJ2-3	-	-	CASSQAPPGDTQYF	TGTGCCAGCAGCCAAGCGCCCCCGGGAGATACGCAGTATTTT
TRBV6-6	TRBJ2-3	-	-	CASSYRDWSTDTQYF	TGTGCCAGCAGTTACCGGGACTGGAGCACAGATACGCAGTATTTT
TRBV5-1	TRBJ2-7	many	TRBD1	CASNVGTGTSYEQYF	TGCGCCAGCAATGTTGGGACAGGGACCTCCTACGAGCAGTACTTC
TRBV5-1	TRBJ1-1	many	-	CASSPRRDNTEAFF	TGCGCCAGCAGCCCCCGACGGGATAACACTGAAGCTTTCTTT
TRBV20-1	TRBJ2-7	many	TRBD2	CSGGRDYEQYF	TGCAGTGGCGGGAGGGACTACGAGCAGTACTTC
TRBV9	TRBJ1-1	many	-	CASSPQYEAFF	TGTGCCAGCAGCCCTCAGTACGAAGCTTTCTTT
TRBV2	TRBJ2-1	many	TRBD2	CASSETGLAGDNEQFF	TGTGCCAGCAGTGAGACGGGACTAGCGGGGGACAATGAGCAGTTCTTC
TRBV6-6	TRBJ1-1	-	-	CASSYPTGNTEAFF	TGTGCCAGCAGTTACCCCACAGGGAACACTGAAGCTTTCTTT
TRBV27	TRBJ1-1	-	-	CASSLSGGMNTEAFF	TGTGCCAGCAGTTTATCGGGGGGGATGAACACTGAAGCTTTCTTT
TRBV2	TRBJ1-1	few	-	CASRGEPGLMNTEAFF	TGTGCCAGCAGAGGAGAACCGGGACTCATGAACACTGAAGCTTTCTTT
TRBV13	TRBJ2-4	few	-	CASSLGGGLAKNIQYF	TGTGCCAGCAGCTTAGGGGGGGGGCTAGCCAAAAACATTCAGTACTTC
TRBV7-9	TRBJ2-3	few	-	CASSLRGDTTTSTDTQYF	TGTGCCAGCAGCCTTCGAGGGGACACAACCACTAGCACAGATACGCAGTATTTT
TRBV4-1	TRBJ2-7	-	TRBD1	CASSQDQGRGYSYEQYF	TGCGCCAGCAGCCAAGATCAAGGCAGGGGGTATTCCTACGAGCAGTACTTC
TRBV5-1	TRBJ1-1	many	-	CASSLPGTEAFF	TGCGCCAGCAGCTTGCCGGGGACTGAAGCTTTCTTT
TRBV7-2	TRBJ2-3	-	-	CASSRRGAPDTQYF	TGTGCCAGTAGCCGGAGGGGGGCCCCGGATACGCAGTATTTT
TRBV4-1	TRBJ1-1	many	-	CASSQDYRVKVGTEAFF	TGCGCCAGCAGCCAAGATTACAGGGTGAAGGTGGGAACTGAAGCTTTCTTT
TRBV4-3	TRBJ2-5	many	-	CASSQDLLSQETQYF	TGCGCCAGCAGCCAAGATCTTCTGTCTCAAGAGACCCAGTACTTC
TRBV10-3	TRBJ1-2	many	TRBD1	CAINWQWQGDGYTF	TGTGCCATCAATTGGCAGTGGCAGGGGGATGGCTACACCTTC
TRBV20-1	TRBJ1-4	many	-	CSAKATNEKLFF	TGCAGTGCGAAGGCAACTAATGAAAAACTGTTTTTT
TRBV12-3/TRBV12-4	TRBJ2-3	many	-	CASSLFDTDTQYF	TGTGCCAGCAGCCTCTTTGACACAGATACGCAGTATTTT
TRBV15	TRBJ2-3	many	-	CATSRDPVGTDTQYF	TGTGCCACCAGCAGAGATCCCGTGGGTACAGATACGCAGTATTTT
TRBV7-2	TRBJ2-7	many	TRBD1	CASSRQGADEQYF	TGTGCCAGCAGCCGACAGGGCGCGGACGAGCAGTACTTC
TRBV2	TRBJ2-4	many	-	CASSDSRLVYGIYIQYF	TGTGCCAGCAGTGACTCTCGACTAGTATATGGTATTTACATTCAGTACTTC
TRBV5-1	TRBJ2-1	-	-	CASSPQQDNEQFF	TGCGCCAGCAGCCCACAACAGGACAATGAGCAGTTCTTC
TRBV18	TRBJ1-1	-	-	CASSEGRTEAFF	TGTGCCAGCTCAGAGGGTCGCACTGAAGCTTTCTTT
TRBV24-1	TRBJ2-1	many	-	CATSDSRGREQFF	TGTGCCACCAGTGATTCAAGGGGCAGGGAGCAGTTCTTC
TRBV21-1	TRBJ2-5	few	-	CASSKFSSPRGTQYF	TGTGCCAGCAGCAAATTTAGTTCCCCTCGGGGGACCCAGTACTTC
TRBV2	TRBJ1-4	-	TRBD1	CAGGLSGQANEKLFF	TGTGCCGGAGGATTATCGGGACAGGCGAATGAAAAACTGTTTTTT
TRBV6-2/TRBV6-3	TRBJ2-7	many	-	CASSTPRGEQYF	TGTGCCAGCAGTACCCCCAGAGGCGAGCAGTACTTC
TRBV9	TRBJ1-1	few	TRBD1	CASSPYDRGRTEAFF	TGTGCCAGCAGCCCTTACGACAGGGGAAGAACTGAAGCTTTCTTT
TRBV6-5	TRBJ2-1	many	-	CASSYFLGAGEQFF	TGTGCCAGCAGTTACTTTTTGGGGGCGGGTGAGCAGTTCTTC
TRBV4-1	TRBJ2-1	-	-	CASSQVPGVGAYNEQFF	TGCGCCAGCAGCCAAGTACCCGGGGTGGGCGCCTACAATGAGCAGTTCTTC
TRBV12-3/TRBV12-4	TRBJ1-2	few	-	CASSPSDLYGYTF	TGTGCCAGCAGTCCCTCCGACCTATATGGCTACACCTTC
TRBV15	TRBJ2-5	-	-	CATSRDLGRVETQYF	TGTGCCACCAGCAGAGATCTCGGCAGGGTCGAGACCCAGTACTTC
TRBV6-2/TRBV6-3	TRBJ1-5	many	-	CASSLTLSNQPQHF	TGTGCCAGCAGCCTCACTTTGAGCAATCAGCCCCAGCATTTT
TRBV29-1	TRBJ1-3	few	-	CSVDGSPGNTIYF	TGCAGCGTTGACGGGAGCCCTGGAAACACCATATATTTT
TRBV4-3	TRBJ1-2	few	-	CASSQEWSNYGYTF	TGCGCCAGCAGCCAAGAGTGGAGTAACTATGGCTACACCTTC
TRBV10-2	TRBJ2-1	many	TRBD2	CASSDLLRGGNEQFF	TGCGCCAGCAGTGACCTTTTGCGGGGGGGAAATGAGCAGTTCTTC
TRBV7-9	TRBJ1-5	many	-	CASSPMDQGSNQPQHF	TGTGCCAGCAGCCCCATGGATCAGGGGAGCAATCAGCCCCAGCATTTT
TRBV18	TRBJ1-1	-	-	CASSRAGEGTEAFF	TGTGCCAGCTCACGGGCGGGGGAGGGCACTGAAGCTTTCTTT
TRBV18	TRBJ2-3	few	-	CASSPTEQGSGTQYF	TGTGCCAGCTCACCCACCGAGCAGGGCTCGGGTACGCAGTATTTT
TRBV6-2/TRBV6-3	TRBJ1-5	many	TRBD1	CASSWTGMVRQPQHF	TGTGCCAGCAGTTGGACAGGGATGGTTCGGCAGCCCCAGCATTTT
TRBV6-6	TRBJ1-5	many	-	CASSYSYTNQPQHF	TGTGCCAGCAGTTACTCGTACACAAATCAGCCCCAGCATTTT
TRBV4-2	TRBJ1-5	many	-	CASSQGSGQPQHF	TGTGCCAGCAGCCAGGGGTCGGGGCAGCCCCAGCATTTT
TRBV4-1	TRBJ1-5	-	-	CASSQDHRGHQPQHF	TGCGCCAGCAGCCAAGATCACCGGGGACATCAGCCCCAGCATTTT
TRBV4-2	TRBJ2-5	many	-	CASSQDELQETQYF	TGTGCCAGCAGCCAAGATGAACTACAAGAGACCCAGTACTTC
TRBV2	TRBJ2-1	-	TRBD2	CASRRRLAGYNEQFF	TGTGCCAGCAGGCGGCGGCTAGCGGGGTACAATGAGCAGTTCTTC
TRBV7-6	TRBJ2-5	many	TRBD1	CASSTPGQGLETQYF	TGTGCCAGCAGCACTCCGGGACAGGGGCTGGAGACCCAGTACTTC
TRBV4-1	TRBJ1-2	many	-	CASSQDGGLIYGYTF	TGCGCCAGCAGCCAAGATGGCGGACTGATATATGGCTACACCTTC